The 5 T cell receptor beta chains reported below all come from one sample, sequenced in a study of cytomegalovirus exposure and HLA in healthy donors. The table came from immunoSEQ multiplex PCR; TCRdb's copy has only in-frame clones and leaves some out. The table has 200,000 to 250,000 clones, about 90% seen once. Sequencing was carried out using PBMCs. The receptors shown here come from a man younger than 30 in good health and CMV-seropositive.

This clone has just a few counts. The chain employs TRBV18 and TRBJ1-5, with 8 bases aligning to TRBD1. This CDR3 region has 14 residues. J gave up 5 bases and V 5 bases, and 5 bases lay outside the gene matches. The germline V gene encodes CDR1 KGHSH and CDR2 LQKENI. The CDR3 nucleotides read TGTGCCAGCTCAAGTCAGGGGGCAGATCAGCCCCAGCATTTT. Protein sequence: CASSSQGADQPQHF.

In this sample, this clone turned up once. The V gene is TRBV28, the J gene TRBJ2-7, with 9 bases lining up with TRBD2. V shed 5 bases and J 4 bases; nucleotides not matched to a gene: 12. The CDR3 is made up of 16 amino acids. Per germline, CDR1 MDHEN and CDR2 SYDVKM. CDR3 in DNA: TGTGCCAGCAGTCCATTGGTAGCGGGAGCCGGGTACGAGCAGTACTTC. Residues: CASSPLVAGAGYEQYF. The whole variable domain, remainder taken from reference TRBV28 and TRBJ2-7, is DVKVTQSSRYLVKRTGEKVFLECVQDMDHENMFWYRQDPGLGLRLIYFSYDVKMKEKGDIPEGYSVSREKKERFSLILESASTNQTSMYLCASSPLVAGAGYEQYFGPGTRLTVT.

This clone was detected only once. The genes are TRBV5-4 and TRBJ2-3; maybe TRBD1 (6 bases). The V end was cut by 0 bases, the J end by 2 bases, with 10 bases between. The CDR3 length is 15 residues. Germline-derived CDR1 and CDR2 are SGHNT and YYREEE (reference sequence). In DNA form, the CDR3 reads TGTGCCAGCAGCTTGGGTGGGGGCATCACAGATACGCAGTATTTT. Protein: CASSLGGGITDTQYF. The variable domain in full, with the rest retrieved from reference TRBV5-4 and TRBJ2-3, is ETGVTQSPTHLIKTRGQQVTLRCSSQSGHNTVSWYQQALGQGPQFIFQYYREEENGRGNFPPRFSGLQFPNYSSELNVNALELDDSALYLCASSLGGGITDTQYFGPGTRLTVL.

The chain uses TRBV27 and TRBJ2-2; D is tentatively TRBD1 or TRBD2 (5 bases each). The CDR3 length is 15 residues. CDR1 is MNHEY and CDR2 is SMNVEV in the germline V gene (reference sequence). V dropped 7 bases and J dropped 5 bases, with 17 bases sitting between them. The CDR3 loop reads CASKRGARFTGELFF. The CDR3 DNA follows: TGTGCCAGCAAACGGGGCGCAAGGTTTACCGGGGAGCTGTTTTTT.

This rearrangement joins TRBV11-2 to TRBJ2-3, with 8 bases aligning to TRBD2. Germline loops: CDR1 SGHAT, CDR2 FQNNGV. The V gene end was trimmed by 5 bases and the J gene end by 2 bases; junction bases not matched to a gene: 12. The CDR3 length is 17 residues. The CDR3 reads CASSRLQREPLTDTQYF. The DNA of the CDR3 is TGTGCCAGCAGCCGCTTACAGCGGGAGCCCCTCACAGATACGCAGTATTTT.